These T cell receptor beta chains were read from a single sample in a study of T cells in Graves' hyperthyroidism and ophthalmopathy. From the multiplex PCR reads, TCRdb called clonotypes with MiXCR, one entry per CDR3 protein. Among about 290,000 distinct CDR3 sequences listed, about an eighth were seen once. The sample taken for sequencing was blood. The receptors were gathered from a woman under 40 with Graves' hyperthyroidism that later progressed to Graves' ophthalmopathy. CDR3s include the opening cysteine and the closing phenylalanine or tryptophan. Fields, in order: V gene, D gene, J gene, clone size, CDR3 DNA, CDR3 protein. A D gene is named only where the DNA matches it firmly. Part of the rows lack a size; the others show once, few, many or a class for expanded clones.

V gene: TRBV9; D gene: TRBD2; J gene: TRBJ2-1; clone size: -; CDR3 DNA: TGTGCCAGCAGCGTAACCGGGACTAGCGGGACGGAGCAGTTCTTC; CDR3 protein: CASSVTGTSGTEQFF
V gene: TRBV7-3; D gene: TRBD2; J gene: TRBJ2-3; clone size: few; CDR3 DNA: TGTGCCAGCAGCTTCCTAGCGGGAGAGGGAGATACGCAGTATTTT; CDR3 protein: CASSFLAGEGDTQYF
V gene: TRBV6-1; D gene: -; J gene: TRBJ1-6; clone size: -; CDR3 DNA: TGTGCCAGCAGTGACGACGGCAACTCCTATAATTCACCCCTCCACTTT; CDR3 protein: CASSDDGNSYNSPLHF
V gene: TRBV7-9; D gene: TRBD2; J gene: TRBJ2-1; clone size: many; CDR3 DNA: TGTGCCAGCAGTCAGAAACTAGCGGGAGACAATGAGCAGTTCTTC; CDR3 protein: CASSQKLAGDNEQFF
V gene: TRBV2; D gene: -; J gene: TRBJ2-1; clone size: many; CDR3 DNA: TGTGCCAGCCTCCGCTCCCCCGTAGCCTATGAGCAGTTCTTC; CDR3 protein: CASLRSPVAYEQFF
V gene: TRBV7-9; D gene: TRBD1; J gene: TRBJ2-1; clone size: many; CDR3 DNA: TGTGCCAGCAGCTTACCCACAGGGGGCAGCTACAATGAGCAGTTCTTC; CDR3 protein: CASSLPTGGSYNEQFF
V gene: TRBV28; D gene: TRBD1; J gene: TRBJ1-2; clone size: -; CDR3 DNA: TGTGCCAGCAGCGGAGGGGACAGGGTGATCTATGGCTACACCTTC; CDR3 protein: CASSGGDRVIYGYTF
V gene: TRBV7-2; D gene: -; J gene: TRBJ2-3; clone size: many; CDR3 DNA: TGTGCCAGCAGCTTACTCCGGGATACGCAGTATTTT; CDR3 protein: CASSLLRDTQYF
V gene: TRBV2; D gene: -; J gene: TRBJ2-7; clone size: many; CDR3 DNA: TGTGCCAGCACCCCGGCAGGGGAATTCCACGAGCAGTACTTC; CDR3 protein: CASTPAGEFHEQYF
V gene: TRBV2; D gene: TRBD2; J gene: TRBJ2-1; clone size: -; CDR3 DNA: TGTGCCAGCAGTGACTTATTTAGCGGGATCAATGAGCAGTTCTTC; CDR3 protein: CASSDLFSGINEQFF
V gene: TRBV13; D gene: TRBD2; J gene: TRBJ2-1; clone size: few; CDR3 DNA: TGTGCCAGCAGCCAGGGACTAGCCGCATACCAGTTCTTC; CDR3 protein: CASSQGLAAYQFF
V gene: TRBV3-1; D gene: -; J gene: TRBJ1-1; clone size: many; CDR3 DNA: TGTGCCAGCAGCCGCACAGGGTCGGCAGGTGAAGCTTTCTTT; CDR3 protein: CASSRTGSAGEAFF
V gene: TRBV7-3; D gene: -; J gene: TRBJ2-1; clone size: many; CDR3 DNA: TGTGCCAGCAGCCAATCCGGGACCCACAATGAGCAGTTCTTC; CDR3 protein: CASSQSGTHNEQFF
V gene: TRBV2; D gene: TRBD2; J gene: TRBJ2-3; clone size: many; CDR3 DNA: TGTGCCAGCAGTGCAAGGGAAGGACTAGCGGTAGATACGCAGTATTTT; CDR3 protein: CASSAREGLAVDTQYF
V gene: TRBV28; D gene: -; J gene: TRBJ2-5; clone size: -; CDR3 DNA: TGTGCCACGTCAGGGTATCAGGAGACCCAGTACTTC; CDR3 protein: CATSGYQETQYF
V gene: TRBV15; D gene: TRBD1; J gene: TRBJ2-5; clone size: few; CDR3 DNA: TGTGCCACCAGCAGGTCGACAGGGCCCCAAGAGACCCAGTACTTC; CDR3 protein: CATSRSTGPQETQYF
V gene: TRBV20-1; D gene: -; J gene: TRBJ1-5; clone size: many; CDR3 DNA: TGCAGTGCCCCGCTCGGGGCAAATCAGCCCCAGCATTTT; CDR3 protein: CSAPLGANQPQHF
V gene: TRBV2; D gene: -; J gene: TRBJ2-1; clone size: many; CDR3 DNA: TGTGCCAGCAGTGTTGAATTGGGGGCGAACAATGAGCAGTTCTTC; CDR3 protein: CASSVELGANNEQFF
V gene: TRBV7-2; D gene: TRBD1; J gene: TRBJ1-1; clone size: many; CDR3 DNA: TGTGCCAGCAGCACGTACCGGGACAGCGAAGCTTTCTTT; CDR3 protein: CASSTYRDSEAFF
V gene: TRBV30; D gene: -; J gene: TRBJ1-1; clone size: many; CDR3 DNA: TGTGCCTGTGACAGGAGGAGCACTGAAGCTTTCTTT; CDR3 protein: CACDRRSTEAFF
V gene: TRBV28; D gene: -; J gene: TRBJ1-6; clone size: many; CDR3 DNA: TGTGCCAGCAGTGGCGCCCAGTCCGGGCGAACCCTCCACTTT; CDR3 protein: CASSGAQSGRTLHF
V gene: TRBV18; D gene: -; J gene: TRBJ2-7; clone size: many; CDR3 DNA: TGTGCCAGCTCACCTCATAGCGGTGCCTACGAGCAGTACTTC; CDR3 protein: CASSPHSGAYEQYF
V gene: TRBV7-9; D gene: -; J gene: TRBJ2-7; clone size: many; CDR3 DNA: TGTGCCAGCAGCTTTAATGCGAGAGAGCAGTACTTC; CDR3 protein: CASSFNAREQYF
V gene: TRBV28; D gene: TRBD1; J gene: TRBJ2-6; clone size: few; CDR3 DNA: TGTGCCAGCAGTTTGCCGACAGGGGGGGTGTCAGGGGCCAACGTCCTGACTTTC; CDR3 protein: CASSLPTGGVSGANVLTF
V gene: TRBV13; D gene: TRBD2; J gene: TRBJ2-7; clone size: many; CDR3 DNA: TGTGCCAGCAGCGACGCCCCGGGACTAGCCTCCGAGCAGTACTTC; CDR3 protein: CASSDAPGLASEQYF
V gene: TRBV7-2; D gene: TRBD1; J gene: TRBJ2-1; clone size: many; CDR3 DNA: TGTGCCAGCAGCCTACAGGGGGCCAATGAGCAGTTCTTC; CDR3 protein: CASSLQGANEQFF
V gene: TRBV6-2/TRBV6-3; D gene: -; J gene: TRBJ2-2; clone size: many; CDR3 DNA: TGTGCCAGCAGTTATAGGGAGTCGGTGGCCGGGGAGCTGTTTTTT; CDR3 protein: CASSYRESVAGELFF
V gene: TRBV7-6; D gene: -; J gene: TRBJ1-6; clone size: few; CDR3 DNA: TGTGCCAGCAGCTTAGTCGCAACCAGGAGCTCCTATAATTCACCCCTCCACTTT; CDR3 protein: CASSLVATRSSYNSPLHF
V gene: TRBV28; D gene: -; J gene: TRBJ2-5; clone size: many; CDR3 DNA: TGTGCCAGCAGTTCCCTGGGTAGCCAAGAGACCCAGTACTTC; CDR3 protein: CASSSLGSQETQYF
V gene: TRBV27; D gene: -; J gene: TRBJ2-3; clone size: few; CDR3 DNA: TGTGCCAGCAGTTTATGCCCCCCTACGGACTCTACCCGTCATACGCAGTATTTT; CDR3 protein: CASSLCPPTDSTRHTQYF